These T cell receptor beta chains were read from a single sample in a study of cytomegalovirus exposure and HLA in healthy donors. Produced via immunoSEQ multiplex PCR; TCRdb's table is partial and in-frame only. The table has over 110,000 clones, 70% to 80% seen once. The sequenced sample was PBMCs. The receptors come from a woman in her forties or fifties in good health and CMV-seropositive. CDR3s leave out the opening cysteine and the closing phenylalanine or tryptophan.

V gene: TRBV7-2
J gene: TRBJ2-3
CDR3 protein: ASSLNGGTDTQY

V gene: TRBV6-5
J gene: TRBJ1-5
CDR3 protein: ASSPRTDSPQH

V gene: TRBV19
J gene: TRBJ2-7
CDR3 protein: ATQGPVDSFTFEQY

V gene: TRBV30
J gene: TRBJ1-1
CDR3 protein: AWGGQGYTEAF

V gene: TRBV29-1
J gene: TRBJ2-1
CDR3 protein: SVPGQYNEQF

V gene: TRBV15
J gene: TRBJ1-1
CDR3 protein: ATSRPRGDTEAF

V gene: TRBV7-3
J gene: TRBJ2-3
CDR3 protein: ASSLTAADTQY

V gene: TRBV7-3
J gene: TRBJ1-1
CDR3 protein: ASSSSPMNTEAF

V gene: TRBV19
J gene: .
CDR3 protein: ASSGRRSGGSYEQY

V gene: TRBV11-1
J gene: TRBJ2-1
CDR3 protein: ASSRNDYYNEQF

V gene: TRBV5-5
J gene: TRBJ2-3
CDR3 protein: ASSLRTESTQY

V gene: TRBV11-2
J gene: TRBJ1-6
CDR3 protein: ASSFALRNSPLH

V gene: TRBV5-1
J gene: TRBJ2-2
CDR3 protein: ASSLGTGNTGELF

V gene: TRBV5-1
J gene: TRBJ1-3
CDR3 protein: ASSLATASDTIY

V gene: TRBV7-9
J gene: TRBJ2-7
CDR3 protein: SSSLDRARDRGAEQY

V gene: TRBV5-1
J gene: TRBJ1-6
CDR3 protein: ASSPTEPVDSPLH

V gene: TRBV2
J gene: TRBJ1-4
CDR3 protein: ASSYTGDEKLF

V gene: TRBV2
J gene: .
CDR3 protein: ASSGLQTGVIYEQY

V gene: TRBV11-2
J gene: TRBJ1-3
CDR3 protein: ASSLAPEGNTIY

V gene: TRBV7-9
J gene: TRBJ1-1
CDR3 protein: ASSSTGNTEAF

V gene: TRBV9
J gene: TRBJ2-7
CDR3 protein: ASSASGYYEQY

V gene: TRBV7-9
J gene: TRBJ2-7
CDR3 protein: ASSPGGLVGEQY

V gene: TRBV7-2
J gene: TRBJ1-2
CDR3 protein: ASSFGQGGNYGYT

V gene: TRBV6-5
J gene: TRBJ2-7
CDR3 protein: ASSSPGQGKYEQY

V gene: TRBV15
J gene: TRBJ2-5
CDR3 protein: ATSTNPWAGTGDDGETQY

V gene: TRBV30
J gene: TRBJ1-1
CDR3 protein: AWDKQGGTEAF

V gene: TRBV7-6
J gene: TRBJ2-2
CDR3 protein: ASSPWTGGATGELF

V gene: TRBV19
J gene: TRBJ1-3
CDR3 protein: ASSIGRHSSGNTIY